This TCR beta chain was recovered during a study of T cells in Graves' hyperthyroidism and ophthalmopathy. Using RNA transcripts as the source, TCR beta CDR3 regions were amplified. The HTBI set primed first-round TCR CDR3 RT-PCR. TCRdb itself ran the multiplex PCR reads through MiXCR, one entry per CDR3 protein. Of about 360,000 distinct CDR3 sequences in the sample, more than 20% were seen once. The CDR3 totals 14 residues. Germline V gene lookup returns CDR1 MNHEY and CDR2 SVGEGT. Losses at the gene ends were 7 bases for V and 3 bases for J; bases not matched to a gene: 7. The study's findings and limits: Most expanded thyroid clonotypes above 0.001 also appeared in blood.

Isolation of PBMCs was performed on around 9.3 ml fresh peripheral blood. Concerning this clonotype: What it binds is not known.

The receptor's source is a man over 45 with Graves' hyperthyroidism. Sequenced material: blood. The chain joins TRBV6-2 or TRBV6-3 to TRBJ2-7, with 9 bases aligning to TRBD2. The CDR3 protein is CASKWTSANYEQYF. The CDR3 nucleotides are TGTGCCAGCAAATGGACTAGCGCCAACTACGAGCAGTACTTC.